This TCR beta chain was found in a study of T-cell reconstitution after alpha-beta-depleted transplantation in children. This clonotype has just a few counts. As yet, its antigen is unknown. Preparation of the TCRbeta library used unique molecular identifiers. TCRdb redid the calling of the PCR reads with MiXCR, one entry per CDR3 protein. Of about 15,000 distinct CDR3 sequences in the sample, 9.5% to 15% were seen once. Findings of the study overall: Surviving recipient T cells and thymic progenitors underlay high day-60 TCRbeta diversity in some patients.

V was cut by 4 bases and J by 1 base, with 14 bases left in between. CDR3 length: 15 residues. Germline values: CDR1 SGHDT, CDR2 YYEEEE. The input for sequencing was PBMCs, mostly from graft donor cells, taken 180 days after TCRalphabeta/CD19-depleted stem cell transplant. The chain is built from TRBV5-6 and TRBJ2-5; perhaps TRBD1 as D (6 bases). The TCR was taken from a boy under two years old who had a stem cell transplant for Wiskott-Aldrich syndrome, so the T cells may come from the graft donor. This CDR3 is CASSPATGSQETQYF. In DNA form, the CDR3 reads TGTGCCAGCAGCCCCGCGACAGGTTCCCAAGAGACCCAGTACTTC.